The rows below give T cell receptor beta chains drawn from one sample of a study of OX40 agonist ivuxolimab in advanced cancers. Data came from immunoSEQ multiplex PCR; TCRdb stores just in-frame clones and leaves some out. The sample holds some 81,000 clones; 85% are singletons and the top ten take 0.5% to 0.7%. The sequenced sample was CD4+ or CD8+ T cells sorted from blood, obtained in a trial of the OX40 agonist ivuxolimab. Source of these receptors: an adult with an advanced solid tumor such as melanoma, head and neck, liver or kidney cancer. CDR3s include the opening cysteine and the closing phenylalanine or tryptophan. Each record gives: clone size, V gene, CDR3 length, CDR3 protein. Expanded clones are given a class, and other clones once, few, many or no size at all.

clone size: .; V gene: TRBV7-3; CDR3 length: 17; CDR3 protein: CASSLGAGRSWADTQYF
clone size: .; V gene: TRBV6-5; CDR3 length: 14; CDR3 protein: CASSYSYDRVGYTF
clone size: once; V gene: TRBV29-1; CDR3 length: 13; CDR3 protein: CSVGVGRFYEQYF
clone size: .; V gene: TRBV7-8; CDR3 length: 15; CDR3 protein: CASSFSETANYGYTF
clone size: .; V gene: TRBV11-2; CDR3 length: 17; CDR3 protein: CASSKGLWLAGAYEQYF
clone size: .; V gene: TRBV11-2; CDR3 length: 16; CDR3 protein: CASSPGTVSSNQPQHF
clone size: .; V gene: TRBV2; CDR3 length: 13; CDR3 protein: CASSELGQETQYF
clone size: .; V gene: TRBV2; CDR3 length: 15; CDR3 protein: CASSVFGRAQETQYF
clone size: .; V gene: TRBV10-3; CDR3 length: 13; CDR3 protein: CAIRTEFSYEQYF
clone size: .; V gene: TRBV6-6; CDR3 length: 13; CDR3 protein: CASVGSPNYGYTF
clone size: .; V gene: TRBV7-9; CDR3 length: 15; CDR3 protein: CASSLLGQGASEQYF
clone size: .; V gene: TRBV15; CDR3 length: 19; CDR3 protein: CATSGHRGGLTGRDYGYTF
clone size: once; V gene: TRBV18; CDR3 length: 14; CDR3 protein: CASSLGTGSDTQYF
clone size: .; V gene: TRBV9; CDR3 length: 13; CDR3 protein: CASSGSGVSEQYF
clone size: .; V gene: TRBV5-1; CDR3 length: 13; CDR3 protein: CASSTQGDYGYTF
clone size: .; V gene: TRBV19; CDR3 length: 13; CDR3 protein: CASSTLTRDGYTF
clone size: .; V gene: TRBV6-1; CDR3 length: 16; CDR3 protein: CASSEARTSGVYEQYF